This TCR beta chain was sequenced during a study of T cell responses to AZD1222 COVID-19 vaccine. The CDR3 is 15 residues long. Germline V gives CDR1 LNHDA, CDR2 SQIVND (reference sequence). V dropped 4 bases and J dropped 8; count of bases not matched to a gene: 9. Assay: immunoSEQ multiplex PCR; the TCRdb copy retains only in-frame clones and omits some. The table lists some 120,000 clones, about 89% of them singletons. Turning to this clone: Its antigen is still unknown.

The study, taken as a whole, reports: Donors were largely white British and mainly female; clonal diversity was possibly underestimated. At study baseline, merely several AZD1222 recipients were seropositive.

This chain links TRBV19 with TRBJ1-2, with 11 bases matching TRBD1. This sample comprised peripheral blood, obtained on day 0 of AZD1222 vaccination. This receptor was taken from an adult in good health. In nucleotides, the CDR3 is TGTGCCAGTAGTACATACGGACAGGGGGCGGAAGGCTACACCTTC. Translation: CASSTYGQGAEGYTF.